This T cell receptor (beta chain) was obtained from a study of Tregs in tolerant kidney transplant recipients. Study-level results: This study did not directly address biological reproducibility. Activated donor B cell expansion appeared to reveal the most relevant donor-specific TCRbeta repertoire. The small number of patients limits these findings pending further validation.

Trimming pared 2 bases from V and 3 bases from J, leaving 10 bases between. CDR1 SGHDT and CDR2 YYEEEE come from the germline V gene. This CDR3 is built from 14 residues. Clones were read by immunoSEQ multiplex PCR, and TCRdb kept only the in-frame ones, dropping some. This sample has 15,000 to 20,000 clones, with around three fifths found just once. A note on this clone: Its specificity is unknown.

This sequence was found in a human donor in good health. The J gene is TRBJ2-3, the V gene TRBV5-6; D is ambiguous. Sample: Tregs from blood cultured with allogeneic cells. CDR3 residues: CASSFELGTDTQYF. CDR3 sequence (DNA): TGTGCCAGCAGCTTCGAACTTGGGACAGATACGCAGTATTTT.